Below are 20 T cell receptor beta chains sequenced from a single sample in a study of T cells in Graves' hyperthyroidism and ophthalmopathy. Template material for amplifying TCR beta CDR3 regions consisted of RNA transcripts. The HTBI primer set drove a first-round RT-PCR of the TCR CDR3. MiXCR was run by TCRdb on the multiplex PCR reads, yielding one entry per CDR3 protein. The sample lists approximately 480,000 distinct CDR3 sequences, 20% seen once, with approximately 25% in the top ten. The specimen was blood. The source is a man younger than 30 with Graves' hyperthyroidism.

This clonotype appeared many times. V is TRBV27 and J is TRBJ1-2, with D uncertain. Trimming stripped 4 bases from V and 2 bases from J, with 17 bases between. The germline V gene has CDR1 MNHEY and CDR2 SMNVEV (reference sequence). CDR3 length: 16 amino acids. The CDR3 nucleotides read TGTGCCAGCAGTTCTGGCCCGGAGGGTCCGAACTATGGCTACACCTTC. It is translated as CASSSGPEGPNYGYTF.

The rearrangement joins TRBV10-2 to TRBJ2-7, with TRBD1 matching 7 bases. V shed 6 bases and J 6 bases; nucleotides not matched to a gene: 5. CDR3 size: 12 residues. Germline V gives CDR1 WSHSY, CDR2 SAAADI. This chain's CDR3 is CASSHTGVEQYF. The CDR3 bases are TGCGCCAGCAGCCATACAGGGGTCGAGCAGTACTTC.

This clonotype came up many times. The chain combines TRBV9 with TRBJ1-2; D unclear. V lost 2 bases to trimming and J lost 3 bases, with 11 bases between them. Per the germline V gene, CDR1 is SGDLS and CDR2 is YYNGEE. This CDR3 has 14 amino acids. In nucleotides, the CDR3 is TGTGCCAGCAGCGTTCGGGAGGGAGACTATGGCTACACCTTC. It codes for CASSVREGDYGYTF.

DNA for the CDR3: TGTGCCAGCAGTACCCCCGGGACAGGGAAAGAGACCCAGTACTTC. Amino acids: CASSTPGTGKETQYF. The V call is TRBV25-1, the J call TRBJ2-5; 9 nucleotides agree with TRBD1. V lost 5 bases and J lost 3; bases outside the gene matches: 7. Germline V gives CDR1 MGHDK, CDR2 SYGVNS. The CDR3 covers 15 residues.

This clonotype was seen a handful of times. The V gene is TRBV12-3 or TRBV12-4, the J gene TRBJ2-5; D is perhaps TRBD2 (5 bases). The CDR3 runs 15 residues. The germline V and J ends were trimmed by 8 bases and 1 base, with 17 bases remaining between them. The CDR3 here is CASRAALAGQETQYF. As DNA, the CDR3 is TGTGCCAGCCGTGCAGCCCTAGCAGGCCAAGAGACCCAGTACTTC.

The sample holds many counts of this clonotype. This sequence joins TRBV11-2 and TRBJ2-7; a possible D gene is TRBD2 (5 bases). The V end lost 1 base, the J end lost 2 bases, and 9 bases lay between the germline ends. The V gene's germline CDR1 is SGHAT and CDR2 FQNNGV. CDR3 length: 14 residues. The CDR3 coding sequence is TGTGCCAGCAGCTTAGGCGGGCCACCCTACGAGCAGTACTTC. This translates into CASSLGGPPYEQYF. Complete variable domain (other parts from reference TRBV11-2 and TRBJ2-7): EAGVAQSPRYKIIEKRQSVAFWCNPISGHATLYWYQQILGQGPKLLIQFQNNGVVDDSQLPKDRFSAERLKGVDSTLKIQPAKLEDSAVYLCASSLGGPPYEQYFGPGTRLTVT.

Comment on this clonotype: Without the conserved terminal phenylalanine or tryptophan, this CDR3 likely stems from a read error. The chain combines TRBV15 with TRBJ2-5; the D gene could be TRBD1 or TRBD2 (5 bases each). This CDR3 is 16 amino acids long. Looked up from germline, CDR1 is LNHNV and CDR2 is YYDKDF (reference sequence). The CDR3 nucleotides read TGCGCCACCAGCAGAGGCGACTCGAGGGGCGGCGAGACCCAGTACCTC. Its protein product is CATSRGDSRGGETQYL.

V and J are TRBV20-1 and TRBJ2-7; D is tentatively TRBD1 or TRBD2 (5 bases each). The CDR3 runs to 13 residues. Looked up from germline, CDR1 is DFQATT and CDR2 is SNEGSKA (reference sequence). The V gene lost 3 bases and the J gene lost 2 bases, with 11 bases spanning the gap. Written as DNA, the CDR3 is TGCAGTGCTAGCTGGGACGGACCCTACGAGCAGTACTTC. It yields the protein CSASWDGPYEQYF.

This clonotype was detected only a few times. This chain links TRBV30 with TRBJ2-5; D possibly matches TRBD1 or TRBD2 (5 bases each). The CDR3 extends over 13 amino acids. With 5 bases removed from V and 1 base from J, the gap between germline ends came to 11 bases. The germline V gene has CDR1 GTSNPN and CDR2 SVGIG (reference sequence). The DNA of the CDR3 is TGTGCCTGGTACCGGGGCAGCCAAGAGACCCAGTACTTC. Protein sequence: CAWYRGSQETQYF.

This clonotype was seen many times. The rearrangement uses TRBV27 and TRBJ1-2; D call uncertain. Germline loops: CDR1 MNHEY, CDR2 SMNVEV (reference sequence). The CDR3 is 13 residues long. The germline V and J ends were trimmed by 6 bases and 4 bases, with 12 bases remaining between them. Written as DNA, the CDR3 is TGTGCCAGCAGGGGGAGTGGGCTCTATGGCTACACCTTC. Protein sequence: CASRGSGLYGYTF.

The chain is built from TRBV10-3 and TRBJ1-5; D not certain. The CDR3 extends over 16 amino acids. Per germline, CDR1 ENHRY and CDR2 SYGVKD. The germline V and J ends were trimmed by 10 bases and 3 bases, with 22 bases remaining between them. CDR3 DNA: TGTGCCACCAAGAGGAAGGAACAGAACTCCAATCAGCCCCAGCATTTT. It translates to CATKRKEQNSNQPQHF.

The chain has TRBV7-2 and TRBJ2-5, with 9 bases identical to TRBD2. Germline trimming cut 3 bases from V and 7 bases from J; bases unmatched to any gene: 6. The CDR3 extends over 14 amino acids. The germline gives CDR1 SGHTA, CDR2 FQGNSA. The CDR3 loop is CASSFLAGQRTQYF. CDR3 nucleotide sequence: TGTGCCAGCAGCTTCCTAGCGGGGCAGCGGACCCAGTACTTC.

This clonotype was recorded many times. The chain combines TRBV20-1 with TRBJ1-5, with D maybe TRBD1 (5 bases). There are 15 residues in the CDR3. The germline V gene has CDR1 DFQATT and CDR2 SNEGSKA (reference sequence). With 6 bases removed from V and 4 bases from J, the gap between germline ends came to 19 bases. CDR3 region: CSASSPGRTNQPQHF. The CDR3 coding sequence is TGCAGTGCAAGTTCCCCGGGACGGACGAATCAGCCCCAGCATTTT.

This clonotype has at least ten counts. The chain employs TRBV2 and TRBJ1-1; weak D call: TRBD1 (5 bases). This CDR3 spans 15 amino acids. From germline, CDR1 is SNHLY and CDR2 FYNNEI. The V and J ends lost 7 bases and 1 base respectively, with 16 bases between them. The CDR3, as DNA: TGTGCCAGCATCCTCCTCGGGGGAGGGAACACTGAAGCTTTCTTT. Translation: CASILLGGGNTEAFF. The whole variable domain, remainder taken from reference TRBV2 and TRBJ1-1, is EPEVTQTPSHQVTQMGQEVILRCVPISNHLYFYWYRQILGQKVEFLVSFYNNEISEKSEIFDDQFSVERPDGSNFTLKIRSTKLEDSAMYFCASILLGGGNTEAFFGQGTRLTVV.

This clonotype was seen once. V is TRBV5-1 and J is TRBJ1-2, with no clear D. Germline CDR1 SGHRS, CDR2 YFSETQ. The CDR3 spans 12 residues. The V and J ends lost 3 bases and 8 bases respectively, with 11 bases between them. The CDR3 DNA is TGCGCCAGCAGCTCCGCTGGGAAGGGCTACACCTTC. Amino acids: CASSSAGKGYTF.

The gene calls are TRBV6-2 or TRBV6-3 and TRBJ2-7; 8 nucleotides line up with TRBD2. CDR3 length equals 14 residues. V lost 5 bases, J lost 4 bases, and 7 bases stayed unmatched. Germline lookup yields CDR1 MNHEY and CDR2 SVGEGT. CDR3 in amino acids: CASSHYGTSYEQYF. The CDR3 DNA reads TGTGCCAGCAGTCATTATGGGACTAGTTACGAGCAGTACTTC.

The rearrangement uses TRBV12-3 or TRBV12-4 and TRBJ1-2; 9 bases match TRBD1. This CDR3 is built from 13 residues. V lost 6 bases to trimming and J lost 12 bases; unmatched junction nucleotides: 11. DNA of the CDR3: TGTGCCAGCAGGTCCGGCGGGACAGGGCCTCACACCTTC. Its translation: CASRSGGTGPHTF.

There are many counts of this clonotype. V is TRBV28 and J is TRBJ1-1, with unresolved D. Per the germline V gene, CDR1 is MDHEN and CDR2 is SYDVKM. The CDR3 is 17 residues long. V was clipped by 1 base and J by 1 base, with 16 bases between them. CDR3 residues: CASSLFGLRAPNTEAFF. The CDR3 DNA reads as TGTGCCAGCAGTTTATTTGGCCTTCGGGCTCCGAACACTGAAGCTTTCTTT.

This clonotype was seen at least ten times. The rearrangement uses TRBV28 and TRBJ1-1; no clear D. Trimming cost V 0 bases and J 1 base, with 6 bases left between them. The length of the CDR3 is 14 residues. Germline V CDR1 and CDR2: MDHEN, SYDVKM. The CDR3 region has the DNA TGTGCCAGCAGTTTATGGGTGCAGAACACTGAAGCTTTCTTT. This sequence encodes CASSLWVQNTEAFF.

This chain joins TRBV14 and TRBJ1-1, with TRBD1 identical over 7 bases. The CDR3 runs 14 residues. Germline CDR1 reads SGHDN; CDR2 reads FVKESK. Trimming took 5 bases from V and 4 from J; bases not matched to a gene: 7. The DNA for the CDR3 is TGTGCCAGCAGCGCAGAGTACAGGGGCACTGAAGCTTTCTTT. This translates into CASSAEYRGTEAFF.